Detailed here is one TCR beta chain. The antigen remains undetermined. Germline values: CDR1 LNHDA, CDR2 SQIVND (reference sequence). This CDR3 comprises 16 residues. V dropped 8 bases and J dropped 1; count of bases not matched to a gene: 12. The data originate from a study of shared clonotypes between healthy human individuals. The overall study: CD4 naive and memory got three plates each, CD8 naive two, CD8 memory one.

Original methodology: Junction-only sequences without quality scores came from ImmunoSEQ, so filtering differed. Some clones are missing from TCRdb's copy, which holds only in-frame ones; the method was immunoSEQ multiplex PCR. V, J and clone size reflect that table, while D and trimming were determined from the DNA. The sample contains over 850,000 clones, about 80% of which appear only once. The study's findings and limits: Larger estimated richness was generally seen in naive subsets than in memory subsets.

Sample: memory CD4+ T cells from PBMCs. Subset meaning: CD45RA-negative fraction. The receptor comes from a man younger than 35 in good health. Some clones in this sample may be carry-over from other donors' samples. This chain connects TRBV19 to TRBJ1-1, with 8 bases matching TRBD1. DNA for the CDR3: TGTGCCAGTCGAGAAGGGGCGGGACAGGCGAACACTGAAGCTTTCTTT. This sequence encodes CASREGAGQANTEAFF.